The 27 T cell receptor beta chains below all came from one sample that was sequenced in a study of CD8+ T cells in alopecia areata. RNA was extracted and reverse transcribed into cDNA as the sequencing template. TCRdb's copy holds only in-frame clones and misses some; the assay was immunoSEQ multiplex PCR. The sample contains roughly 200,000 clones, roughly 60% of which appear only once. The input for sequencing was CD4+ T cells sorted from blood, taken at week 0. These receptors were obtained from a human donor with alopecia areata.

This sequence joins TRBV30 and TRBJ2-7; a weak D match, TRBD2 (6 bases). CDR1 is GTSNPN, CDR2 SVGIG, per germline (reference sequence). Trimming pared 5 bases from V and 9 bases from J, leaving 14 bases between. The CDR3 length is 11 residues. The CDR3 protein is CAWGRGKRQYF. The CDR3 region has the DNA TGTGCCTGGGGCCGGGGGAAACGGCAGTACTTC.

V and J are TRBV9 and TRBJ2-7, with D perhaps matching TRBD2 (6 bases). Germline CDR1 is SGDLS and CDR2 is YYNGEE. The CDR3 totals 15 residues. Trimming shortened V by 0 bases and J by 5 bases, and 15 bases separated the two germline ends. The CDR3 coding sequence is TGTGCCAGCAGCGTAGGGGATCGGCGGGATCACGAGCAGTACTTC. Its translation: CASSVGDRRDHEQYF.

The chain combines TRBV30 with TRBJ2-7; TRBD2 matches at 7 bases. Germline CDR1 reads GTSNPN; CDR2 reads SVGIG (reference sequence). This CDR3 is 12 amino acids long. With 5 bases clipped from V and 3 bases from J, the junction kept 4 bases outside the gene matches. CDR3 region: CAWASGNYEQYF. For the CDR3, the DNA is TGTGCCTGGGCGAGCGGGAACTACGAGCAGTACTTC.

The chain carries TRBV19 and TRBJ2-3; tentative D call: TRBD2 (6 bases). This CDR3 has 15 amino acids. Germline V gene data show CDR1 as LNHDA and CDR2 as SQIVND (reference sequence). Trimming pared 5 bases from V and 0 bases from J, leaving 12 bases between. CDR3 bases: TGTGCCAGTAGTGGCGGGACCGCTAGCACAGATACGCAGTATTTT. Residues: CASSGGTASTDTQYF. The complete variable domain, with remaining parts taken from reference TRBV19 and TRBJ2-3, reads DGGITQSPKYLFRKEGQNVTLSCEQNLNHDAMYWYRQDPGQGLRLIYYSQIVNDFQKGDIAEGYSVSREKKESFPLTVTSAQKNPTAFYLCASSGGTASTDTQYFGPGTRLTVL.

The chain couples TRBV5-1 to TRBJ1-1, with no clear D. The CDR3 loop spans 13 amino acids. V was trimmed by 2 bases and J by 6 bases, leaving 11 bases between them. Germline CDR1 and CDR2: SGHRS and YFSETQ. This CDR3 is CASSFDRGPEAFF. The CDR3 nucleotides read TGCGCCAGCAGCTTCGATCGTGGGCCTGAAGCTTTCTTT.

This clone was observed a handful of times. V gene TRBV5-3 combines with J gene TRBJ2-2, with TRBD2 as a possible D gene (5 bases). TRBV5-3 is designated an ORF whose function remains uncertain. The CDR3 spans 16 residues. V was pared by 0 bases and J by 0 bases, with 9 bases between. The CDR3: CARSLEAETNTGELFF. The DNA of the CDR3 is TGTGCCAGAAGCTTGGAAGCGGAGACGAACACCGGGGAGCTGTTTTTT.

This clone was observed a single time. V is TRBV7-8 and J is TRBJ1-4; 8 nucleotides match TRBD1. The trim removed 1 base at V and 12 bases at J, leaving 4 bases unmatched. From germline, CDR1 is SGHVS and CDR2 FQNEAQ. The CDR3 loop spans 13 amino acids. CDR3 in DNA: TGTGCCAGCAGCTTAGGGACAGGGAGGGAACTGTTTTTT. This sequence encodes CASSLGTGRELFF.

This chain uses TRBV9 with TRBJ1-1; D not certain. The CDR3 has 12 amino acids. Trimming removed 4 bases at V and 4 bases at J, with 8 bases between. The germline CDR1 and CDR2 sequences are SGDLS and YYNGEE. In nucleotides, the CDR3 is TGTGCCAGCAGCCCGGAGGTCACTGAAGCTTTCTTT. This gives the protein CASSPEVTEAFF.

The chain carries TRBV29-1 and TRBJ2-3; 9 bases map to TRBD2. CDR1 is SQVTM, CDR2 ANQGSEA, per germline. The J segment lost 2 bases and the V segment lost 6 bases, leaving 9 bases of the junction unmatched. CDR3 size: 15 residues. Here the CDR3 reads CSVRVSGGYTDTQYF. The CDR3 coding sequence is TGCAGCGTCCGTGTTAGCGGGGGCTACACAGATACGCAGTATTTT.

The chain recombines TRBV29-1 with TRBJ2-2; 10 bases are a match to TRBD1. V dropped 7 bases and J dropped 6; count of bases not matched to a gene: 11. CDR1 is SQVTM, CDR2 ANQGSEA, per germline. The CDR3 consists of 15 residues. CDR3 protein: CSAKRGTGAAGELFF. The CDR3 coding sequence is TGCAGCGCGAAACGAGGGACAGGGGCGGCCGGGGAGCTGTTTTTT.

V usage is TRBV6-5 and J usage is TRBJ1-2; D ambiguous. Germline loops: CDR1 MNHEY, CDR2 SVGAGI. V was cut by 5 bases and J by 8 bases, with 15 bases left in between. This CDR3 has 13 amino acids. The CDR3 coding sequence is TGTGCCAGCAGTCTTTGGCGGGAGAACGGCTACACCTTC. Amino acid sequence: CASSLWRENGYTF.

On this clone: Different DNA sequences within this sample yield the same CDR3. The chain uses TRBV20-1 and TRBJ2-5, with D perhaps TRBD1 (5 bases). The CDR3 runs 11 residues. Germline V lookup: CDR1 DFQATT, CDR2 SNEGSKA (reference sequence). With 3 bases removed from V and 4 bases from J, the gap between germline ends came to 6 bases. For the CDR3, the DNA is TGCAGTGCTAGTCAGGGAGAGACCCAGTACTTC. Translation gives CSASQGETQYF.

The chain carries TRBV30 and TRBJ1-5; TRBD1 matches at 7 bases. The CDR3 is 16 amino acids. CDR1 is GTSNPN, CDR2 SVGIG, per germline (reference sequence). Unmatched junction bases numbered 7, after V lost 1 base and J lost 1 base. CDR3 sequence: CAWSASTGRSNQPQHF. The CDR3 DNA reads as TGTGCCTGGAGTGCCTCGACAGGGAGGAGCAATCAGCCCCAGCATTTT.

This rearrangement joins TRBV2 to TRBJ1-4, with D unclear. This CDR3 comprises 14 residues. The V gene's germline CDR1 is SNHLY and CDR2 FYNNEI. The germline V and J ends were trimmed by 3 bases and 9 bases, with 14 bases remaining between them. The CDR3 here is CASSDSSGNQKLFF. For the CDR3, the DNA is TGTGCCAGCAGTGACTCTTCCGGGAATCAAAAACTGTTTTTT. The variable domain in full, completed from reference TRBV2 and TRBJ1-4, reads EPEVTQTPSHQVTQMGQEVILRCVPISNHLYFYWYRQILGQKVEFLVSFYNNEISEKSEIFDDQFSVERPDGSNFTLKIRSTKLEDSAMYFCASSDSSGNQKLFFGSGTQLSVL.

V and J are TRBV29-1 and TRBJ1-5, with TRBD1 identical over 7 bases. V was pared by 5 bases and J by 4 bases, with 8 bases of the junction left unmatched. Germline values: CDR1 SQVTM, CDR2 ANQGSEA. The CDR3 is 14 residues long. The CDR3 spells CSVIGTETNQPQHF. The DNA of the CDR3 is TGCAGCGTTATCGGGACAGAGACAAATCAGCCCCAGCATTTT.

The V call is TRBV30, the J call TRBJ2-2; possibly TRBD1 for D (5 bases). Germline V gene lookup returns CDR1 GTSNPN and CDR2 SVGIG (reference sequence). The CDR3 length is 14 residues. Trimming took 3 bases from V and 0 from J, leaving 8 bases between them. In DNA form, the CDR3 reads TGTGCCTGGAGGCGGACACCGAACACCGGGGAGCTGTTTTTT. Protein product: CAWRRTPNTGELFF. Filled out from reference TRBV30 and TRBJ2-2, the complete variable domain reads SQTIHQWPATLVQPVGSPLSLECTVEGTSNPNLYWYRQAAGRGLQLLFYSVGIGQISSEVPQNLSASRPQDRQFILSSKKLLLSDSGFYLCAWRRTPNTGELFFGEGSRLTVL.

This chain links TRBV9 with TRBJ1-2; 8 bases agree with TRBD1. The CDR3 has 13 residues. Per the germline V gene, CDR1 is SGDLS and CDR2 is YYNGEE. The junction had 9 bases not matched to a gene; V was cut back by 6 bases and J by 8 bases. The CDR3 sequence is CASTRQGLGGYTF. In nucleotides, the CDR3 is TGTGCCAGCACCAGACAGGGGCTGGGGGGCTACACCTTC.

The rearrangement uses TRBV14 and TRBJ2-3, with D uncertain. V was trimmed by 1 base and J by 5 bases, leaving 13 bases between them. Germline V CDR1 and CDR2: SGHDN, FVKESK. The CDR3 consists of 15 residues. Here the CDR3 reads CASSQVSPQEDTQYF. CDR3 DNA: TGTGCCAGCAGCCAAGTATCGCCCCAGGAAGATACGCAGTATTTT.

The V gene is TRBV14, the J gene TRBJ1-2, with TRBD1 matching over 7 bases. The CDR3 loop spans 15 amino acids. Germline trimming cut 0 bases from V and 2 bases from J; bases unmatched to any gene: 3. Germline V gene sequence: CDR1 SGHDN, CDR2 FVKESK. The chain's CDR3 is CASSQDRQGNYGYTF. For the CDR3, the DNA is TGTGCCAGCAGCCAAGATCGACAGGGAAACTATGGCTACACCTTC.

This clone was picked up many times. The chain combines TRBV7-6 with TRBJ2-3; D may be TRBD1 (6 bases). CDR3 length equals 15 residues. Trimming pared 4 bases from V and 0 bases from J, leaving 11 bases between. Germline V gene data show CDR1 as SGHVS and CDR2 as FNYEAQ. The CDR3 bases are TGTGCCAGCAGCTACCGGACAGTTAGCACAGATACGCAGTATTTT. As protein: CASSYRTVSTDTQYF.

The chain recombines TRBV4-1 with TRBJ1-2; D is possibly TRBD1 (5 bases). The CDR3 is made up of 13 amino acids. V was cut by 8 bases and J by 7 bases, with 17 bases left in between. Germline V CDR1 and CDR2: MGHRA, YSYEKL. CDR3 sequence reads: CASAMGGGSGYTF. In DNA form, the CDR3 reads TGCGCCAGCGCTATGGGGGGTGGTAGTGGCTACACCTTC.

This clone was detected only once. This sequence joins TRBV5-6 and TRBJ2-4; the D gene is possibly TRBD1 (5 bases). Germline loops: CDR1 SGHDT, CDR2 YYEEEE. The CDR3 consists of 15 residues. Trimming stripped 0 bases from V and 0 bases from J, with 7 bases between. The CDR3 loop is CASSLGQLAKNIQYF. DNA for the CDR3: TGTGCCAGCAGCTTGGGACAGTTAGCCAAAAACATTCAGTACTTC.

The chain employs TRBV6-6 and TRBJ2-4; D tentatively fits TRBD1 or TRBD2 (5 bases each). The CDR3 sequence is 15 residues long. Germline CDR1 and CDR2: MNHNY and SVGAGI (reference sequence). Trimming pared 5 bases from V and 1 base from J, leaving 12 bases between. CDR3 protein: CASSPRGAAKNIQYF. CDR3 sequence (DNA): TGTGCCAGCAGTCCAAGAGGGGCGGCCAAAAACATTCAGTACTTC.

The rearrangement links TRBV9 to TRBJ1-2, with TRBD1 matching 7 bases. CDR1 is SGDLS and CDR2 is YYNGEE in the germline V gene. After removal of 4 bases from V and 6 bases from J, the junction contained 9 bases not matched to a gene. The CDR3 is made up of 14 amino acids. This chain's CDR3 is CASSPQQGLDGYTF. The CDR3, as DNA: TGTGCCAGCAGCCCCCAACAGGGGCTGGATGGCTACACCTTC.

The chain employs TRBV6-5 and TRBJ2-5; no clear D gene. From germline, CDR1 is MNHEY and CDR2 SVGAGI. V gave up 6 bases and J gave up 4 bases, with 15 bases separating them. CDR3 length: 14 residues. Written as DNA, the CDR3 is TGTGCCAGCAGCGATGAAGCGAGAGTAGAGACCCAGTACTTC. It specifies CASSDEARVETQYF.

The chain uses TRBV27 and TRBJ1-6, with TRBD1 matching 8 bases. This CDR3 contains 15 residues. Germline loops: CDR1 MNHEY, CDR2 SMNVEV (reference sequence). Trimming cost V 3 bases and J 10 bases; bases outside gene matches: 8. The CDR3 DNA is TGTGCCAGCAGTTTCCTGGACAGGGTTGACTCACCCCTCCACTTT. This encodes CASSFLDRVDSPLHF.

This clone was counted only a few times. Its ends do not fully match the called genes, so a read error is possible. This chain links TRBV29-1 with TRBJ1-2, with 9 bases identical to TRBD1. Germline CDR1 is SQVTM and CDR2 is ANQGSEA. The CDR3 is 13 amino acids. CDR3 sequence: CSVDPDRGGNSPF. The CDR3 bases are TGCAGCGTTGATCCGGACAGGGGAGGGAACTCCCCCTTC.